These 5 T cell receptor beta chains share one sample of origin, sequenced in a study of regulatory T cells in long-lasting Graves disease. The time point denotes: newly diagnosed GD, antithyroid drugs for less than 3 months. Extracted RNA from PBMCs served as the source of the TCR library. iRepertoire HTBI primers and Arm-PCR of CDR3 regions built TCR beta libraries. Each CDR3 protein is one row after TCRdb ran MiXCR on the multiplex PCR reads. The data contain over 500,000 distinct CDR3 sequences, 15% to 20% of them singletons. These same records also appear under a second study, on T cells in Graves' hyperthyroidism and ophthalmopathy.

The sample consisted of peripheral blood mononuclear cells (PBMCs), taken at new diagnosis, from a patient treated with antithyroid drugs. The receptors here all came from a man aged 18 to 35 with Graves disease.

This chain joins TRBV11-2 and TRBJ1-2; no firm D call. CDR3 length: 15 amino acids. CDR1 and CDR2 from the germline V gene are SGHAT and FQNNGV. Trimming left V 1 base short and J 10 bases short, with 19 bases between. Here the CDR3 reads CASSLGSTAEGDYTF. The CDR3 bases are TGTGCCAGCAGCTTAGGATCTACCGCCGAGGGAGACTACACCTTC.

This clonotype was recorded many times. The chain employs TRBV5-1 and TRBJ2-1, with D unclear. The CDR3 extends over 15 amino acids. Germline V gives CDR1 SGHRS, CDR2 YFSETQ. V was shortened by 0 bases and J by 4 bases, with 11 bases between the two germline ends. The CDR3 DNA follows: TGCGCCAGCAGCTTGGACTACGAATATTACAATGAGCAGTTCTTC. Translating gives CASSLDYEYYNEQFF.

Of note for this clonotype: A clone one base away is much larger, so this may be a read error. The CDR3 region is CASSRRDSYEQYF. CDR3 bases: TGTGCCAGCAGCCGAAGGGACAGCTACGAGCAGTACTTC. The chain carries TRBV19 and TRBJ2-7; 7 nucleotides align to TRBD1. V lost 9 bases and J lost 3; bases outside the gene matches: 8. The length of the CDR3 is 13 residues. Germline CDR1 and CDR2: LNHDA and SQIVND (reference sequence).

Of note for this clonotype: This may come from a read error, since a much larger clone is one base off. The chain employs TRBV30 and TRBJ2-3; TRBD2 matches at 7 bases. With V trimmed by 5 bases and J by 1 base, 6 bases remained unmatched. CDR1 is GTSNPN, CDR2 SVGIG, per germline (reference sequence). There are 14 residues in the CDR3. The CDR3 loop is CAWEREAGTDTQYF. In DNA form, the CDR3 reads TGTGCCTGGGAACGGGAGGCGGGCACAGATACGCAGTATTTT.

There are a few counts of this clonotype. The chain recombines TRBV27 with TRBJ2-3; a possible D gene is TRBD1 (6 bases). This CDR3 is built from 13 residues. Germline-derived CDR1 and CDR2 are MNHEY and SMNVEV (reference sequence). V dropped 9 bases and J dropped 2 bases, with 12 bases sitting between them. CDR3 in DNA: TGTGCCAGTCGGACAGCCTCCACAGATACGCAGTATTTT. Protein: CASRTASTDTQYF.